This is a list of T cell receptor beta chains from one sample in a study of identical twins. One entry per CDR3 protein, called by TCRdb with MiXCR from the 5' RACE reads. The sample carries 500,000 or so distinct CDR3 sequences, more than 13% recorded once. These data are also associated with another study on yellow fever vaccine responses in identical twins.

Material: CD4+ T cells sorted from blood. These receptors all stem from a woman aged 18 to 35 in good health. The CDR3 runs from the conserved cysteine through the conserved F or W. Fields, in order: V gene, J gene, D gene, clone size, CDR3 protein, CDR3 DNA. A D gene is named only where the DNA matches it firmly. Not every row has a clone size; where given, it reads once, few, many or a size class.

>TRBV28|TRBJ2-2|-|few
CASSLLWGQANTGELFF
TGTGCCAGCAGTTTATTGTGGGGGCAGGCGAACACCGGGGAGCTGTTTTTT
>TRBV28|TRBJ2-3|TRBD2|-
CASSLTPSGGAGGQGPDTQYF
TGTGCCAGCAGTTTAACGCCGTCGGGTGGAGCGGGGGGACAAGGGCCAGATACGCAGTATTTT
>TRBV6-6|TRBJ2-4|TRBD1|-
CAIDHNGQGIQYF
TGTGCCATCGACCATAACGGACAGGGCATTCAGTACTTC
>TRBV7-2|TRBJ2-7|-|few
CASSPTRVNYEQYF
TGTGCCAGCAGTCCAACCCGGGTTAACTACGAGCAGTACTTC
>TRBV7-9|TRBJ2-1|-|-
CASSFGSGLAEQFF
TGTGCCAGCAGCTTTGGTAGTGGATTGGCTGAGCAGTTCTTC
>TRBV29-1|TRBJ2-7|TRBD2|few
CSVALLAGSYEQYF
TGCAGCGTTGCGTTGCTAGCGGGTAGCTACGAGCAGTACTTC
>TRBV27|TRBJ2-7|TRBD1|few
CASRPGTDLSSYEQYF
TGTGCCAGCAGACCCGGGACAGATCTTTCGAGCTACGAGCAGTACTTC
>TRBV4-2|TRBJ2-1|TRBD2|few
CASSLGLAGAGSYNEQFF
TGTGCCAGCAGCCTCGGACTAGCGGGAGCCGGGTCCTACAATGAGCAGTTCTTC
>TRBV5-1|TRBJ1-2|TRBD1|few
CASSPRRGQEKSNYGYTF
TGCGCCAGCAGCCCACGCCGGGGACAGGAAAAATCTAACTATGGCTACACCTTC
>TRBV6-1|TRBJ2-7|-|many
CASSEIEQYF
TGTGCCAGCAGTGAAATCGAGCAGTACTTC
>TRBV20-1|TRBJ2-7|TRBD1|-
CSARLPGGASEQYF
TGCAGTGCTAGGTTGCCAGGGGGCGCCTCCGAGCAGTACTTC
>TRBV4-3|TRBJ2-7|-|-
CASSQGQGGNEQYF
TGCGCCAGCAGCCAAGGACAGGGAGGCAACGAGCAGTACTTC
>TRBV3-1|TRBJ2-1|-|-
CASSQDLRGAGNEQFF
TGTGCCAGCAGCCAAGATCTTCGGGGGGCCGGAAATGAGCAGTTCTTC
>TRBV2|TRBJ2-2|TRBD2|few
CASGVGGTGELFF
TGTGCCAGCGGTGTGGGGGGGACCGGGGAGCTGTTTTTT
>TRBV20-1|TRBJ2-3|TRBD2|few
CSASPLAGPPSTDTQYF
TGCAGTGCTAGCCCACTAGCGGGACCCCCTAGCACAGATACGCAGTATTTT
>TRBV29-1|TRBJ2-5|-|many
CSAGGETQYF
TGCAGCGCCGGGGGAGAGACCCAGTACTTC
>TRBV7-2|TRBJ2-7|-|-
CASSLGVGAPYEQYF
TGTGCCAGCAGTCTGGGGGTGGGGGCCCCCTACGAGCAGTACTTC
>TRBV12-3/TRBV12-4|TRBJ2-2|-|-
CATRPWAGELFF
TGTGCCACCCGCCCGTGGGCCGGGGAGCTGTTTTTT
>TRBV25-1|TRBJ2-5|-|many
CASSDGVALTGETQYF
TGTGCCAGCAGTGATGGAGTGGCCCTAACTGGGGAGACCCAGTACTTC
>TRBV6-5|TRBJ1-2|TRBD1|-
CASSYFGDRAGYTF
TGTGCCAGCAGTTACTTTGGGGACAGGGCTGGCTACACCTTC